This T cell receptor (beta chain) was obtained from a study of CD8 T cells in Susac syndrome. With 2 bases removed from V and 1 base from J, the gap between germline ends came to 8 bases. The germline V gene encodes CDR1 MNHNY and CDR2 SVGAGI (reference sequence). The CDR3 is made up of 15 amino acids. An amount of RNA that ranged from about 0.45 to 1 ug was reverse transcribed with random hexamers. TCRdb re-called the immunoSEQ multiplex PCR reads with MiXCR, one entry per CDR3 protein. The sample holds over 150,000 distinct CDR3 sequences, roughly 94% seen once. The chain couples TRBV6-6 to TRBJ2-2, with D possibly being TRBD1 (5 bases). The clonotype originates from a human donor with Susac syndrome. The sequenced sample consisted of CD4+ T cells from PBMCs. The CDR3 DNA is TGTGCCAGCAGTTACGGGGCGGTGAACACCGGGGAGCTGTTTTTT. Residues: CASSYGAVNTGELFF.